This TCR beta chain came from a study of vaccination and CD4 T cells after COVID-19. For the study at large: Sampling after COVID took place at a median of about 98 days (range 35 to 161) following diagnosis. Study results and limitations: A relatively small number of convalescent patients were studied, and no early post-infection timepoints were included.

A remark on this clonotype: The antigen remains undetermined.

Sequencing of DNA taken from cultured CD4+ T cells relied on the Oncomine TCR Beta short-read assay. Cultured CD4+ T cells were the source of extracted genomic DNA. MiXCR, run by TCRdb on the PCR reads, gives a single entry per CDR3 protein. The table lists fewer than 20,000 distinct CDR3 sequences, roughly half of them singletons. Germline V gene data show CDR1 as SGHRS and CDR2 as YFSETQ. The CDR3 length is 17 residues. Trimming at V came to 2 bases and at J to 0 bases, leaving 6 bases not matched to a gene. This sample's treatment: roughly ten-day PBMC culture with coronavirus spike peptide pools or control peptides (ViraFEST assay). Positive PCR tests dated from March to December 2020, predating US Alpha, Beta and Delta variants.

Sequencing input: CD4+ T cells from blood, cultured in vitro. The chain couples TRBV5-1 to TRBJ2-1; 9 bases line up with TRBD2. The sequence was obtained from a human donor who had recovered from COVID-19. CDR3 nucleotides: TGCGCCAGCAGCTTACAACTAGCGGGCCGCTCCTACAATGAGCAGTTCTTC. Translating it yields CASSLQLAGRSYNEQFF.